This record covers a single T cell receptor beta chain. Per germline, CDR1 SGHVS and CDR2 FNYEAQ. This CDR3 is built from 15 residues. V shed 5 bases and J shed 3 bases, with 14 bases lying between them. Sample barcodes and UMIs were carried by the TCR alpha and TCR beta cDNA libraries that 5'RACE generated with constant-segment primers. TCRdb re-called the 5' RACE reads through MiXCR, storing one row per CDR3 protein. The sample holds 350,000 to 450,000 distinct CDR3 sequences, 20% seen once. The data were taken from a study of T-cell memory formation after mild COVID-19. Study overall: TCR clusters largely stayed donor specific.

V and J are TRBV7-6 and TRBJ2-1; no definite D call. The sample was PBMCs or a T cell subset sorted from them (not recorded which). The TCR was taken from an adult woman who had mild COVID-19 (a few samples of this study predate the infection). Cell type and time point are not known. CDR3 DNA sequence: TGTGCCAGCAGCCGGACCCGCCCCGGCTACAATGAGCAGTTCTTC. As protein: CASSRTRPGYNEQFF.